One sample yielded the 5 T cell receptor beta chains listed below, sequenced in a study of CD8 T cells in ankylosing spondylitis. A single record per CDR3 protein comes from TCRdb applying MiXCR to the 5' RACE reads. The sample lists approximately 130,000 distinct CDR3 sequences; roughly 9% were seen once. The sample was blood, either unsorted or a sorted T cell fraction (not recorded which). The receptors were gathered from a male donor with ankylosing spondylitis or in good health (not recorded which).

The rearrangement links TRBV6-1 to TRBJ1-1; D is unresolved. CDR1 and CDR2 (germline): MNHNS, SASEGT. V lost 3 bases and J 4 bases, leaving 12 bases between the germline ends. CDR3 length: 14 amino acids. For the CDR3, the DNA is TGTGCCAGCAGTGAGGACCCTGGAGGCACTGAAGCTTTCTTT. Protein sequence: CASSEDPGGTEAFF.

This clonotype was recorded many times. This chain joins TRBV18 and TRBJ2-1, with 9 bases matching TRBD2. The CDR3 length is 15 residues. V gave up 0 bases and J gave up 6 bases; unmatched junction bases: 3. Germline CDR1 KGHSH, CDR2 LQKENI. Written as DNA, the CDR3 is TGTGCCAGCTCACCACCGGGACTAGCTCGCAATGAGCAGTTCTTC. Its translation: CASSPPGLARNEQFF.

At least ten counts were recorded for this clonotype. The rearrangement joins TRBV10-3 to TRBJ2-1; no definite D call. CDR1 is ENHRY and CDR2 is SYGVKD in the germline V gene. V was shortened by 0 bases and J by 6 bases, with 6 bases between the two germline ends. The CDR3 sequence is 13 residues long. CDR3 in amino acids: CAISESSGNEQFF. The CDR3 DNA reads TGTGCCATCAGTGAGTCTTCAGGCAATGAGCAGTTCTTC.

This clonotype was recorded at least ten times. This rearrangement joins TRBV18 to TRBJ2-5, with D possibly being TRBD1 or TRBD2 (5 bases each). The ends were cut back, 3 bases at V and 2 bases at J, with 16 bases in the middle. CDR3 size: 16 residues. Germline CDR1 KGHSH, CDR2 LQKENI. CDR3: CASSPSPRDGQETQYF. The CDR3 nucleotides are TGTGCCAGCTCACCCTCACCCCGGGACGGGCAAGAGACCCAGTACTTC.

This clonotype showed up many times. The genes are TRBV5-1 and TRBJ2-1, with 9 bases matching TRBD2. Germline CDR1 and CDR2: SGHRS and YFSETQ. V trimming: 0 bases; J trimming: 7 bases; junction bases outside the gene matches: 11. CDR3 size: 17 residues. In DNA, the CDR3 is TGCGCCAGCAGCTTGGGCCCTCTAGCGGGACATAGGAATGAGCAGTTCTTC. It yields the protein CASSLGPLAGHRNEQFF. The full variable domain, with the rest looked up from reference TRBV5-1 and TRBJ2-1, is KAGVTQTPRYLIKTRGQQVTLSCSPISGHRSVSWYQQTPGQGLQFLFEYFSETQRNKGNFPGRFSGRQFSNSRSEMNVSTLELGDSALYLCASSLGPLAGHRNEQFFGPGTRLTVL.